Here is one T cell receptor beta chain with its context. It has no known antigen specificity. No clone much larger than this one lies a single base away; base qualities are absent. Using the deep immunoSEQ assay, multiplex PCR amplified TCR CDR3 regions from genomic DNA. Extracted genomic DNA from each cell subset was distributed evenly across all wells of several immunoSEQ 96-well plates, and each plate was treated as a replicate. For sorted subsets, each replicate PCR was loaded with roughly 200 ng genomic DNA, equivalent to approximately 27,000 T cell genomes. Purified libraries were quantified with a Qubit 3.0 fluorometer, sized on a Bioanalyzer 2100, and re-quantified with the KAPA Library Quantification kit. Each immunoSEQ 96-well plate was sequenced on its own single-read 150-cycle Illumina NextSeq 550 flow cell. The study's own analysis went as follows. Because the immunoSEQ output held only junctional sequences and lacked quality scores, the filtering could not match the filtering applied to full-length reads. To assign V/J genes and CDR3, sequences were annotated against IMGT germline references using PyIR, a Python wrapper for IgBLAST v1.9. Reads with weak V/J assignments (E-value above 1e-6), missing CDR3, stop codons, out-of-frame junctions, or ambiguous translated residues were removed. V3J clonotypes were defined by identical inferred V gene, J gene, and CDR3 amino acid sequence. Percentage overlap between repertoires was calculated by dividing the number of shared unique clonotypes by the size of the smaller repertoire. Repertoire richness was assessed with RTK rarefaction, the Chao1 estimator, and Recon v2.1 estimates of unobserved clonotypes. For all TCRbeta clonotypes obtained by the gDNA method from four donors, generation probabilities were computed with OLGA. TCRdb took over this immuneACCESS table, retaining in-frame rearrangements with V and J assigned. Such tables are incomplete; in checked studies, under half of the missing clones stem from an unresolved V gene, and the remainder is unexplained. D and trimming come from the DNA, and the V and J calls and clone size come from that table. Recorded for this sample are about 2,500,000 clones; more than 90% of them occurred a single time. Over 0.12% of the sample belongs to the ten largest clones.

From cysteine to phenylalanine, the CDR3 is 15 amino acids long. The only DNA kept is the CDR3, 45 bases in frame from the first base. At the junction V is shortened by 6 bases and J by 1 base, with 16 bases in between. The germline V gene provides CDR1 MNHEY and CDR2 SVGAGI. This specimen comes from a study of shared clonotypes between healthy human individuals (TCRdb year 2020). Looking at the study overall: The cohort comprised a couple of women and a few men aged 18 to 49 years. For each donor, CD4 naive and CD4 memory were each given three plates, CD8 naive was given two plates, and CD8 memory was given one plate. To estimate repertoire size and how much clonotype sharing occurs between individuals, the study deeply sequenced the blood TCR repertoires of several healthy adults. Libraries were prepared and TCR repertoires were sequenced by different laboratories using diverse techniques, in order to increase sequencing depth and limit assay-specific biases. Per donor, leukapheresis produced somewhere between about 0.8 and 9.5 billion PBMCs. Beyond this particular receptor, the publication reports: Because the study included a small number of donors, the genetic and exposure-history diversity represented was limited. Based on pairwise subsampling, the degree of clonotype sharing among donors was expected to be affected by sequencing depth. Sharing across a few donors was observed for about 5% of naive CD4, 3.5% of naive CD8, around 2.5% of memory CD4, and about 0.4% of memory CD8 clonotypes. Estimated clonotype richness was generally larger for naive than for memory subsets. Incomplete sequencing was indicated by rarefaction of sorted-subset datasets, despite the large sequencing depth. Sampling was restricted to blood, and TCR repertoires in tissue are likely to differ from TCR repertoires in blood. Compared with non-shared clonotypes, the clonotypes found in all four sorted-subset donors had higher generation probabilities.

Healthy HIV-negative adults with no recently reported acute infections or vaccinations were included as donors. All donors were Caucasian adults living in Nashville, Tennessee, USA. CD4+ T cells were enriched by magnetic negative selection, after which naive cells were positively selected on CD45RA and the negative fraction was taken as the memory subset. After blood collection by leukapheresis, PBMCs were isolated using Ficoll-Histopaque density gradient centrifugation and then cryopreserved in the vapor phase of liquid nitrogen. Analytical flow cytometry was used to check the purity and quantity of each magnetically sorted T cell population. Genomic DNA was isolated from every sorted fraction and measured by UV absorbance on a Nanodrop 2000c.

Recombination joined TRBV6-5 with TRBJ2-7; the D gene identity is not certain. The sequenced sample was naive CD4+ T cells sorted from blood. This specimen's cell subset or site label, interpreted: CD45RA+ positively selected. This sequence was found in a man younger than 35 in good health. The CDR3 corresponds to CASSDFSDPSYEQYF. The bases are TGTGCCAGCAGCGATTTCTCGGACCCTTCCTACGAGCAGTACTTC.